The 7 T cell receptor beta chains given below trace back to one sample, sequenced in a study of CD8 T cells in ankylosing spondylitis. MiXCR, applied by TCRdb to the 5' RACE reads, yields one record per CDR3 protein. Of under 250,000 distinct CDR3 sequences detected, roughly 32% appear once; the ten largest clones hold around 4.4%. The sequenced material came from blood, either unsorted or a sorted T cell fraction (not recorded which). The receptors derive from a male donor with ankylosing spondylitis or in good health (not recorded which).

This clonotype has a handful of counts. The chain has TRBV18 and TRBJ1-6; 8 bases fit TRBD1. CDR1 is KGHSH and CDR2 is LQKENI in the germline V gene. This CDR3 comprises 16 residues. J was trimmed by 7 bases and V by 1 base; bases with no gene match: 6. The chain's CDR3 is CASSPLSTGGNSPLHF. CDR3 DNA sequence: TGTGCCAGCTCACCACTGTCCACAGGGGGAAATTCACCCCTCCACTTT.

Many counts were recorded for this clonotype. The J gene is TRBJ2-3, the V gene TRBV25-1, with 9 bases lining up with TRBD1. The CDR3 has 12 amino acids. After removal of 8 bases from V and 3 bases from J, the junction contained 0 bases not matched to a gene. Germline values: CDR1 MGHDK, CDR2 SYGVNS. The CDR3 here is CASGQGTDTQYF. DNA of the CDR3: TGTGCCAGCGGACAGGGGACAGATACGCAGTATTTT.

This chain links TRBV20-1 with TRBJ1-3; TRBD1 matches 7 bases. The CDR3 consists of 13 residues. CDR1 is DFQATT, CDR2 SNEGSKA, per germline (reference sequence). V shed 6 bases, J shed 4 bases, and the junction held 6 bases outside the gene matches. CDR3 region: CSASGTDGNTIYF. The DNA for the CDR3 is TGCAGTGCGTCCGGGACAGACGGAAACACCATATATTTT.

The table lists this clonotype with a few counts. The V call is TRBV12-3 or TRBV12-4, the J call TRBJ2-7; TRBD1 or TRBD2 may be the D gene (6 bases each). V lost 3 bases, J lost 0 bases, and 15 bases lay in between. The CDR3 is made up of 16 amino acids. The CDR3 is CASSLIRGASSYEQYF. CDR3 in DNA: TGTGCCAGCAGTTTGATTAGGGGGGCGAGCTCCTACGAGCAGTACTTC.

This sequence joins TRBV3-1 and TRBJ2-7, with TRBD1 identical over 9 bases. The CDR3 runs 16 residues. V was clipped by 0 bases and J by 2 bases; unmatched bases: 5. The germline V gene encodes CDR1 LGHDT and CDR2 YNNKEL (reference sequence). In DNA form, the CDR3 reads TGTGCCAGCAGCCAAGAGTTCCGACAGGGGGCCTACGAGCAGTACTTC. It encodes CASSQEFRQGAYEQYF.

This chain connects TRBV10-2 to TRBJ2-1; D tentatively fits TRBD1 or TRBD2 (5 bases each). CDR3 size: 13 residues. The germline CDR1 and CDR2 sequences are WSHSY and SAAADI. The V end was cut by 8 bases, the J end by 6 bases, with 14 bases between. CDR3 in DNA: TGCGCCAGCGGAGAGTTTGGGGGCAATGAGCAGTTCTTC. Protein: CASGEFGGNEQFF.

This clonotype has only a few counts. This sequence joins TRBV20-1 and TRBJ2-3, with 10 bases aligning to TRBD2. The trim removed 6 bases at V and 4 bases at J, leaving 16 bases unmatched. Germline-derived CDR1 and CDR2 are DFQATT and SNEGSKA (reference sequence). The CDR3 totals 17 residues. The CDR3 bases are TGCAGTGCCGGGGGCGAGGAGCGGGGGGGCGATTCAGATACGCAGTATTTT. The encoded protein is CSAGGEERGGDSDTQYF.